This TCR beta chain comes out of a study of blood T cell repertoires in COVID-19. Original processing notes: Amplified reference gene primers provided the basis for estimating nucleated cell counts. Sequencing was performed with immunoSEQ multiplex PCR; in TCRdb, only in-frame clones are kept and a portion is missing. The DNA was the basis for D and trimming; V, J and clone size are from that table. The table has 140,000 to 150,000 clones, roughly 84% seen once. Clinical histories supplied by participants themselves formed the basis of cohort assignment. The CDR3 spans 12 residues. V gave up 8 bases and J gave up 7 bases; unmatched junction bases: 7. The germline V gene encodes CDR1 LNHDA and CDR2 SQIVND (reference sequence).

This receptor was identified in a woman in her forties or fifties who had been exposed to COVID-19. The chain recombines TRBV19 with TRBJ1-2, with 7 nucleotides matching TRBD1. The sample consisted of PBMCs or T cells enriched from blood (not recorded which). The CDR3 loop reads CASADRVRGYTF. CDR3 coding DNA: TGTGCCAGTGCCGACAGGGTGCGTGGCTACACCTTC.